The clone carrying this T cell receptor (beta chain) showed up many times. Germline and junction disagree at one end, which may indicate a read error. In the same sample, other DNA sequences code for this CDR3. Deep-level settings were used for running the assay. This table comes from immunoSEQ multiplex PCR, and its TCRdb copy is limited to in-frame clones, with some not included. The repertoire consists of 550,000 to 850,000 clones, with over 60% occurring once and the leading ten covering under 2%. The record originates from a study of shared clonotypes between healthy human individuals. The CDR3 is made up of 15 amino acids. Looked up from germline, CDR1 is SGHRS and CDR2 is YFSETQ.

The TCR was taken from a woman in her 30s in good health. V gene TRBV5-1 combines with J gene TRBJ1-1; possibly TRBD1 for D (5 bases). Material: memory CD4+ T cells sorted from blood. Specified subset: CD45RA-negative fraction. The CDR3 region has the DNA TGCGCCAGCAGTTTGGGAGGGGTTCTGAACACTGAAGCTTTCTTT. Amino acid sequence: CASSLGGVLNTEAFF. Full variable domain (remainder filled in from reference TRBV5-1 and TRBJ1-1): KAGVTQTPRYLIKTRGQQVTLSCSPISGHRSVSWYQQTPGQGLQFLFEYFSETQRNKGNFPGRFSGRQFSNSRSEMNVSTLELGDSALYLCASSLGGVLNTEAFFGQGTRLTVV.